Listed below are T cell receptor beta chains from one sample, sequenced in a study of post-analysis software for immune sequencing data. Each CDR3 protein gets one entry after TCRdb re-called the PCR reads with MiXCR. The repertoire has 350,000 to 450,000 distinct CDR3 sequences, roughly 40% of them found once; the top ten carry approximately 7.6%. The specimen was blood. These receptors came from a girl aged 2-10 years with multiple sclerosis. CDR3s include the opening cysteine and the closing phenylalanine or tryptophan. The D gene is left open where the match is weak. Only some rows state a clone size, as once, few, many or a class for expanded clones.

len: 13
j_gene: TRBJ1-2
abundance: few
d_gene: .
v_gene: TRBV3-1
CDR3aa: CASSPSGLYGYTF
CDR3nt: TGTGCCAGCAGCCCTTCCGGTCTCTATGGCTACACCTTC

len: 15
j_gene: TRBJ1-2
abundance: .
d_gene: .
v_gene: TRBV6-5
CDR3aa: CASSYSSVGSYGYTF
CDR3nt: TGTGCCAGCAGTTACTCGAGTGTCGGGAGCTATGGCTACACCTTC

len: 16
j_gene: TRBJ2-6
abundance: few
d_gene: .
v_gene: TRBV7-2
CDR3aa: CASSLGVHSGANVLTF
CDR3nt: TGTGCCAGCAGCTTAGGGGTACATTCTGGGGCCAACGTCCTGACTTTC

len: 11
j_gene: TRBJ1-2
abundance: .
d_gene: .
v_gene: TRBV29-1
CDR3aa: CSVVGGDGYTF
CDR3nt: TGCAGCGTTGTGGGGGGGGATGGCTACACCTTC

len: 14
j_gene: TRBJ2-5
abundance: .
d_gene: .
v_gene: TRBV28
CDR3aa: CASSYQRGVETQYF
CDR3nt: TGTGCCAGCAGTTATCAGAGGGGGGTGGAGACCCAGTACTTC

len: 12
j_gene: TRBJ2-7
abundance: few
d_gene: .
v_gene: TRBV5-1
CDR3aa: CASSSPTFEQYF
CDR3nt: TGCGCCAGCAGCTCCCCTACTTTCGAGCAGTACTTC

len: 19
j_gene: TRBJ2-5
abundance: .
d_gene: TRBD2
v_gene: TRBV4-2
CDR3aa: CASSQGRGLAPRGQETQYF
CDR3nt: TGTGCCAGCAGCCAAGGGCGTGGACTAGCCCCCAGGGGTCAAGAGACCCAGTACTTC

len: 13
j_gene: TRBJ1-1
abundance: .
d_gene: .
v_gene: TRBV3-1
CDR3aa: CAKRVLFNTEAFF
CDR3nt: TGTGCCAAAAGGGTCCTGTTTAACACTGAAGCTTTCTTT

len: 16
j_gene: TRBJ1-2
abundance: few
d_gene: .
v_gene: TRBV7-2
CDR3aa: CASSLSPFGGRGGYTF
CDR3nt: TGTGCCAGCAGCTTAAGCCCGTTTGGGGGGCGGGGTGGCTACACCTTC

len: 15
j_gene: TRBJ2-1
abundance: .
d_gene: .
v_gene: TRBV7-3
CDR3aa: CASNSKIAPRMEQFF
CDR3nt: TGTGCCAGCAACTCTAAGATAGCCCCAAGAATGGAGCAGTTCTTC

len: 20
j_gene: TRBJ2-3
abundance: .
d_gene: TRBD1
v_gene: TRBV27
CDR3aa: CASGGDRAPIGGLSTDTQYF
CDR3nt: TGTGCCAGCGGGGGGGACAGGGCGCCCATCGGGGGACTTAGCACAGATACGCAGTATTTT

len: 15
j_gene: TRBJ2-1
abundance: .
d_gene: TRBD2
v_gene: TRBV12-3/TRBV12-4
CDR3aa: CASSTPGGGYNEQFF
CDR3nt: TGTGCCAGCAGTACCCCGGGCGGGGGTTACAATGAGCAGTTCTTC